A selection of T cell receptor beta chains follows, all from one sample in a study of blood T cell repertoires in COVID-19. Sequenced by immunoSEQ multiplex PCR; TCRdb stores in-frame clones only, minus some. Here the sample spans roughly 120,000 clones, roughly nine tenths being singletons. The sample was peripheral blood. All receptors derive from a man in his fifties with active COVID-19. Each CDR3 is given with its conserved first and last residue. The order of the fields is J gene, clone size, D gene, V gene, CDR3 DNA, CDR3 protein. The D gene is left open where the match is weak. The size entry is marked missing in some rows and otherwise reads once, few, many or a size class.

j_gene: TRBJ2-4
abundance: once
d_gene: TRBD1
v_gene: TRBV27
CDR3nt: TGTGCCAGCCGCGACAGGGACACAAACATTCAGTACTTC
CDR3aa: CASRDRDTNIQYF

j_gene: TRBJ1-4
abundance: -
d_gene: TRBD1
v_gene: TRBV11-2
CDR3nt: TGTGCCAGCAGCTTAGCGCAGGCAGGGGGCGAAAAACTGTTTTTT
CDR3aa: CASSLAQAGGEKLFF

j_gene: TRBJ2-1
abundance: -
d_gene: -
v_gene: TRBV7-6
CDR3nt: TGTGCCAGCAGCCCCTTTTTACGGGACAATGAGCAGTTCTTC
CDR3aa: CASSPFLRDNEQFF

j_gene: TRBJ2-2
abundance: -
d_gene: -
v_gene: TRBV11-2
CDR3nt: TGTGCCAGCAGCTTAGTAGCAGCGAACACCGGGGAGCTGTTTTTT
CDR3aa: CASSLVAANTGELFF

j_gene: TRBJ1-2
abundance: -
d_gene: TRBD1
v_gene: TRBV7-8
CDR3nt: TGTGCCAGCAGCTTAGACAGGGGGCAAGACTATGGCTACACCTTC
CDR3aa: CASSLDRGQDYGYTF

j_gene: TRBJ2-6
abundance: -
d_gene: -
v_gene: TRBV3-1/TRBV3-2
CDR3nt: TGTGCCAGCAGCCAAGCAGGGATCCTATCTCTGGGTAGCGTCCTGACTTTC
CDR3aa: CASSQAGILSLGSVLTF

j_gene: TRBJ1-1
abundance: -
d_gene: -
v_gene: TRBV19
CDR3nt: TGTGCCAGTAGTAACCTACTTTTGAACACTGAAGCTTTCTTT
CDR3aa: CASSNLLLNTEAFF

j_gene: TRBJ1-6
abundance: -
d_gene: TRBD1
v_gene: TRBV3-1/TRBV3-2
CDR3nt: TGTGCCAGCAGCCAATCAGGGGGAAATTCACCCCTCCACTTT
CDR3aa: CASSQSGGNSPLHF

j_gene: TRBJ2-7
abundance: few
d_gene: TRBD1
v_gene: TRBV2
CDR3nt: TGTGCCAGCAGGAGGGACAGGGACTTTCTCGAGCAGTACTTC
CDR3aa: CASRRDRDFLEQYF

j_gene: TRBJ1-2
abundance: -
d_gene: -
v_gene: TRBV11-3
CDR3nt: TGTGCCAGCAGCTTGAATCCACAGGACTATGGCTACACCTTC
CDR3aa: CASSLNPQDYGYTF

j_gene: TRBJ1-5
abundance: few
d_gene: -
v_gene: TRBV4-1
CDR3nt: TGCGCCAGCAGCCATCCCTGGGGGGGAGCGGGAAATCAGCCCCAGCATTTT
CDR3aa: CASSHPWGGAGNQPQHF

j_gene: TRBJ2-5
abundance: -
d_gene: -
v_gene: TRBV18
CDR3nt: TGTGCCAGCTCACCTTTCGGGGGATTGGAGTACTTC
CDR3aa: CASSPFGGLEYF

j_gene: TRBJ1-2
abundance: -
d_gene: -
v_gene: TRBV6-5
CDR3nt: TGTGCCAGCAGTAAAAACGAGGGCTTCTATGGCTACACCTTC
CDR3aa: CASSKNEGFYGYTF

j_gene: TRBJ1-2
abundance: -
d_gene: -
v_gene: TRBV7-2
CDR3nt: TGTGCCAGCAGCTGGATACAGGCTTTGGAGGGCTACACCTTC
CDR3aa: CASSWIQALEGYTF

j_gene: TRBJ2-6
abundance: once
d_gene: -
v_gene: TRBV24-1
CDR3nt: TGTGCCACCAGTTCAGGGGCGGAGGGGGCCAACGTCCTGACTTTC
CDR3aa: CATSSGAEGANVLTF

j_gene: TRBJ1-2
abundance: -
d_gene: TRBD1
v_gene: TRBV24-1
CDR3nt: TGTGCCACCAGTGATTCCTCCGACAGGGTAGCTGGCTACACCTTC
CDR3aa: CATSDSSDRVAGYTF

j_gene: TRBJ2-7
abundance: -
d_gene: TRBD1
v_gene: TRBV9
CDR3nt: TGTGCCAGCAGCTCCCACATGGGGACAGGGTCCGAGCAGTACTTC
CDR3aa: CASSSHMGTGSEQYF

j_gene: TRBJ2-1
abundance: -
d_gene: TRBD1
v_gene: TRBV24-1
CDR3nt: TGTGCCACCAGTGCGACAGGGGGCTACAATGAGCAGTTCTTC
CDR3aa: CATSATGGYNEQFF

j_gene: TRBJ2-1
abundance: -
d_gene: -
v_gene: TRBV7-2
CDR3nt: TGTGCCAGCAGCTTAGGCAGGGCTTGGAATGAGCAGTTCTTC
CDR3aa: CASSLGRAWNEQFF

j_gene: TRBJ2-7
abundance: -
d_gene: -
v_gene: TRBV5-1
CDR3nt: TGCGCCAGCAGACCCGGGACTTCCTACGAGCAGTACTTC
CDR3aa: CASRPGTSYEQYF

j_gene: TRBJ2-5
abundance: -
d_gene: -
v_gene: TRBV7-9
CDR3nt: TGTGCCAGCAGTCCGGGGGTCGGCCACCAAGAGACCCAGTACTTC
CDR3aa: CASSPGVGHQETQYF

j_gene: TRBJ1-1
abundance: -
d_gene: -
v_gene: TRBV7-8
CDR3nt: TGTGCCAGCAGCTTGACACTGAACACTGAAGCTTTCTTT
CDR3aa: CASSLTLNTEAFF

j_gene: TRBJ1-2
abundance: -
d_gene: -
v_gene: TRBV7-9
CDR3nt: TGTGCCAGCAGCGGAGAAGCTAACTATGGCTACACCTTC
CDR3aa: CASSGEANYGYTF

j_gene: TRBJ2-1
abundance: few
d_gene: TRBD2
v_gene: TRBV24-1
CDR3nt: TGTGCCACCAGTGACTCAGCGGGAGTGATTTACAATGAGCAGTTCTTC
CDR3aa: CATSDSAGVIYNEQFF

j_gene: TRBJ2-3
abundance: -
d_gene: -
v_gene: TRBV6-5
CDR3nt: TGTGCCAGCAGCCCCCGACAGGTAGATACGCAGTATTTT
CDR3aa: CASSPRQVDTQYF

j_gene: TRBJ2-3
abundance: -
d_gene: TRBD2
v_gene: TRBV15
CDR3nt: TGTGCCACCAGCACCAATAGCGGGGGCAACACAGATACGCAGTATTTT
CDR3aa: CATSTNSGGNTDTQYF

j_gene: TRBJ1-1
abundance: -
d_gene: -
v_gene: TRBV11-2
CDR3nt: TGTGCCAGCAGCTTAGGTGACAGCTACACTGAAGCTTTCTTT
CDR3aa: CASSLGDSYTEAFF

j_gene: TRBJ2-5
abundance: -
d_gene: TRBD2
v_gene: TRBV11-2
CDR3nt: TGTGCCAGCAGCACCGGGACTAGCGGGATTACGTACCAAGAGACCCAGTACTTC
CDR3aa: CASSTGTSGITYQETQYF

j_gene: TRBJ2-2
abundance: -
d_gene: -
v_gene: TRBV30
CDR3nt: TGTGCCTGGAGAATAGAAACGGGGTTCGGGGAGCTGTTTTTT
CDR3aa: CAWRIETGFGELFF

j_gene: TRBJ1-1
abundance: -
d_gene: -
v_gene: TRBV12-3/TRBV12-4
CDR3nt: TGTGCCAGCAGTTTGGGCGGGGCTGAAGCTTTCTTT
CDR3aa: CASSLGGAEAFF

j_gene: TRBJ1-3
abundance: -
d_gene: -
v_gene: TRBV28
CDR3nt: TGTGCCAGCATCCCAGAATCCTCTGGAAACACCATATATTTT
CDR3aa: CASIPESSGNTIYF

j_gene: TRBJ2-7
abundance: -
d_gene: TRBD1
v_gene: TRBV6-5
CDR3nt: TGTGCCAGCAGTTACTCGGGGACAGGGTCCTACGAGCAGTACTTC
CDR3aa: CASSYSGTGSYEQYF

j_gene: TRBJ2-1
abundance: -
d_gene: -
v_gene: TRBV21-1
CDR3nt: TGTGCCAGCACCCTCCTAGCGGGAGGGCAAGTATATGAGCAGTTCTTC
CDR3aa: CASTLLAGGQVYEQFF

j_gene: TRBJ1-1
abundance: -
d_gene: TRBD1
v_gene: TRBV11-3
CDR3nt: TGTGCCAGCAGCTCCCGGACAGGAACGAACACTGAAGCTTTCTTT
CDR3aa: CASSSRTGTNTEAFF

j_gene: TRBJ1-1
abundance: -
d_gene: TRBD1
v_gene: TRBV5-1
CDR3nt: TGCGCCAGCAGACAGACAGGGGATCTCCCTGAAGCTTTCTTT
CDR3aa: CASRQTGDLPEAFF

j_gene: TRBJ2-1
abundance: -
d_gene: TRBD2
v_gene: TRBV5-5
CDR3nt: TGTGCCAGCAGCACCCAGGGCGGGGGGACCTCCCGTGAGCAGTTCTTC
CDR3aa: CASSTQGGGTSREQFF

j_gene: TRBJ1-5
abundance: -
d_gene: -
v_gene: TRBV4-1
CDR3nt: TGCGCCAGCAGCCAAGACGGGGGGAGCAATCAGCCCCAGCATTTT
CDR3aa: CASSQDGGSNQPQHF

j_gene: TRBJ2-1
abundance: -
d_gene: -
v_gene: TRBV11-2
CDR3nt: TGTGCCAGCAGGATACTCAGGGGTTTATACAATGAGCAGTTCTTC
CDR3aa: CASRILRGLYNEQFF

j_gene: TRBJ1-4
abundance: -
d_gene: -
v_gene: TRBV19
CDR3nt: TGTGCCAGTAGTCTCTACCGGGGAGGGAACGGGGAAAAACTGTTTTTT
CDR3aa: CASSLYRGGNGEKLFF

j_gene: TRBJ1-1
abundance: -
d_gene: -
v_gene: TRBV5-1
CDR3nt: TGCGCCAGCAGCAGATCAATGGGGCTTCAGAACACTGAAGCTTTCTTT
CDR3aa: CASSRSMGLQNTEAFF